This T cell receptor beta chain stems from a study of cytomegalovirus exposure and HLA in healthy donors. Study-level points and caveats: An apparent linkage of common viral pathogens to several of the most significant clusters emerged in a later analysis. Roughly uniform sequencing depth across donors was assumed, possibly incorrectly. Data from an earlier analysis indicated that most TCR beta V segments were productive either about 87% or about 30% of the time. Reports described diagnosis of cytomegalovirus status by the classifier as highly specific and sensitive.

This clone was detected a few times. No antigen is known for it. The PCR had 60 Vbeta and 13 Jbeta primers. This table comes from immunoSEQ multiplex PCR, and its TCRdb copy is limited to in-frame clones, with some not included. This sample carries about 120,000 clones, roughly 9% of them seen once, and the ten largest clones take 6% to 7.5%. The sequenced sample consisted of PBMCs. The TCR sequence derives from a woman aged 40 to 49 in good health and CMV-seropositive.

Here the CDR3 DNA reads TGCGCCAGCAGTGACGGACAGGGGGGCGAGCAGTACTTC. It specifies CASSDGQGGEQYF. This chain joins TRBV10-1 and TRBJ2-7; 10 bases are shared with TRBD1. This CDR3 is 13 amino acids long. Losses at the gene ends were 3 bases for V and 6 bases for J; bases not matched to a gene: 2. The germline gives CDR1 WNHNN, CDR2 SYGVQD (reference sequence).